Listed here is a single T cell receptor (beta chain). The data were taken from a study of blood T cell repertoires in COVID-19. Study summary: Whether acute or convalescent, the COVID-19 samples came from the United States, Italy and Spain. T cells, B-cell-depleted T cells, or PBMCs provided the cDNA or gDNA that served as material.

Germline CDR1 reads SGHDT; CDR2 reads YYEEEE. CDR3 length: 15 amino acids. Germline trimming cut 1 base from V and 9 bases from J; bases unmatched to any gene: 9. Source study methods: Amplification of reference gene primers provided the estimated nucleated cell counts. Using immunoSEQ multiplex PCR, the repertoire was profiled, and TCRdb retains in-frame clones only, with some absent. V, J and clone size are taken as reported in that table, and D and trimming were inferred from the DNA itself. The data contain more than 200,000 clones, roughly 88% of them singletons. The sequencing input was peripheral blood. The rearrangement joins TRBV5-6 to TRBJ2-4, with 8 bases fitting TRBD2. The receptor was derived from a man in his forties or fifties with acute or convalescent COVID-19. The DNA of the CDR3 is TGTGCCAGCAGCTTGAGCAGCGGGAGTGGAGGCATTCAGTACTTC. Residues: CASSLSSGSGGIQYF.